This TCR beta chain comes out of a study of glioma-infiltrating T cells. As for this clonotype: What it binds is not known.

General study results and limits: Gliomas, especially low-grade, showed above-expected tissue-blood divergence; non-neoplastic patients showed below.

V dropped 1 base and J dropped 7 bases, with 10 bases sitting between them. The germline CDR1 and CDR2 sequences are SGHAT and FQNNGV. The CDR3 runs 14 residues. TCR alpha and beta CDR3 regions were amplified from RNA using iRepertoire nested multiplex PCR. Each CDR3 protein gets one entry after TCRdb re-called the multiplex PCR reads with MiXCR. The data show about 200,000 distinct CDR3 sequences, around 30% seen once. The rearrangement links TRBV11-2 to TRBJ2-2; D possibly uses TRBD1 or TRBD2 (5 bases each). The receptor's source is a human donor with low-grade glioma or glioblastoma, undergoing nonglioma brain surgery, or in good health (not recorded which). The specimen was glioma tissue, nonneoplastic brain tissue, or PBMCs (not recorded which). CDR3 in amino acids: CASSLVMGDGELFF. The CDR3 DNA reads as TGTGCCAGCAGCTTAGTTATGGGGGACGGGGAGCTGTTTTTT.